One and the same sample provided the 5 T cell receptor beta chains below, sequenced in a study of CD8 T cells in Susac syndrome. RNA totalling roughly 0.5 to 1 ug underwent reverse transcription with random hexamers. MiXCR, applied by TCRdb to the immunoSEQ multiplex PCR reads, yields one record per CDR3 protein. The data contain 250,000 to 350,000 distinct CDR3 sequences, roughly 85% of them singletons. Sample: CD8+ T cells from PBMCs. All receptors derive from a human donor with multiple sclerosis.

This chain joins TRBV28 and TRBJ1-2; 8 bases align to TRBD1. Germline loops: CDR1 MDHEN, CDR2 SYDVKM. This CDR3 has 14 residues. V lost 6 bases and J lost 5; bases outside the gene matches: 8. Written as DNA, the CDR3 is TGTGCCAGCAGGTACGCAGGGGGCGCTTATGGCTACACCTTC. Protein product: CASRYAGGAYGYTF.

The V call is TRBV5-5, the J call TRBJ2-1, with TRBD2 identical over 13 bases. Germline CDR1 reads SGHKS; CDR2 reads YYEKEE (reference sequence). There are 15 residues in the CDR3. Trimming at V came to 1 base and at J to 9 bases, leaving 4 bases not matched to a gene. CDR3 coding DNA: TGTGCCAGCAGCTTGAAACTAGCGGGGGGGAGTGAGCAGTTCTTC. Protein: CASSLKLAGGSEQFF.

The CDR3 sequence: CASSLDGLAFF. The CDR3 DNA sequence: TGTGCCAGCAGCTTGGACGGCTTGGCTTTCTTT. The chain has TRBV7-9 and TRBJ1-1; no reliable D call. The CDR3 runs 11 residues. The germline V and J ends were trimmed by 3 bases and 11 bases, with 10 bases remaining between them. The germline V gene has CDR1 SEHNR and CDR2 FQNEAQ (reference sequence).

The chain joins TRBV27 to TRBJ2-1; 9 bases agree with TRBD1. V lost 3 bases to trimming and J lost 3 bases; unmatched junction nucleotides: 15. The CDR3 has 19 residues. Germline loops: CDR1 MNHEY, CDR2 SMNVEV (reference sequence). The CDR3 coding sequence is TGTGCCAGCAGTTTCTTACGGACAGGGGACATTACCTTCTACAATGAGCAGTTCTTC. Amino acids: CASSFLRTGDITFYNEQFF.

V usage is TRBV2 and J usage is TRBJ2-1; D unclear. Germline lookup yields CDR1 SNHLY and CDR2 FYNNEI. The CDR3 totals 11 residues. V lost 6 bases to trimming and J lost 10 bases, with 10 bases between them. The CDR3 loop reads CASRPDPEQFF. Written as DNA, the CDR3 is TGTGCCAGCAGACCGGATCCAGAGCAGTTCTTC.